The clone carrying this TCR beta chain was seen a few times. This sample stems from a study of cytomegalovirus exposure and HLA in healthy donors. Study at large: As released early, the data held 80 million to 90 million unique TCRs from HLA-typed donors.

PCR primers comprised 60 Vbeta and 13 Jbeta primers. Using immunoSEQ multiplex PCR, the repertoire was profiled, and TCRdb retains in-frame clones only, with some absent. The sample shows around 150,000 clones, about 65% of them seen only once. V shed 5 bases, J shed 2 bases, and the junction held 4 bases outside the gene matches. The CDR3 consists of 14 residues. The V gene's germline CDR1 is MNHEY and CDR2 SMNVEV (reference sequence). The sample consisted of PBMCs. This TCR derives from a man aged 40-55 years in good health and CMV-seropositive. This chain uses TRBV27 with TRBJ2-3, with 7 bases fitting TRBD1. The CDR3 bases are TGTGCCAGCAGTCCGGGACAGAACACAGATACGCAGTATTTT. Translated: CASSPGQNTDTQYF.